A single sample is the source of the 26 T cell receptor beta chains below, sequenced in a study of early T cells in non-severe SARS-CoV-2 infection. TCRdb reprocessed the 5' RACE reads with MiXCR, giving one entry per CDR3 protein. The top ten hold approximately 2.4% of the sample, which has around 28,000 distinct CDR3 sequences, 4.5% to 5.5% seen once. Sequencing was performed on whole blood. All receptors come from an adult who was a healthcare worker with PCR-confirmed SARS-CoV-2 infection or an uninfected control (not recorded which).

The J gene is TRBJ1-6, the V gene TRBV3-1; D unresolved. In germline, CDR1 is LGHDT, CDR2 YNNKEL (reference sequence). CDR3 size: 14 residues. V lost 5 bases and J 5 bases, leaving 10 bases between the germline ends. The CDR3 bases are TGTGCCAGCAGCTTGAAGACGGATAATTCACCCCTCCACTTT. It translates to CASSLKTDNSPLHF.

This clonotype has ten or more counts. CDR3 residues: CAWNNRDRGRTDTQYF. The CDR3, as DNA: TGTGCCTGGAATAACCGGGACAGGGGGCGAACAGATACGCAGTATTTT. The chain has TRBV30 and TRBJ2-3; 12 bases map to TRBD1. The CDR3 sequence is 16 residues long. CDR1 and CDR2 (germline): GTSNPN, SVGIG (reference sequence). Trimming took 4 bases from V and 3 from J; bases not matched to a gene: 8.

The chain recombines TRBV6-8 with TRBJ2-1; D unresolved. The CDR3 extends over 13 amino acids. The germline V gene has CDR1 MNHGY and CDR2 SAAAGT. The V end was cut by 8 bases, the J end by 0 bases, with 8 bases between. The CDR3 sequence: CASWGSSYNEQFF. Written as DNA, the CDR3 is TGTGCCAGCTGGGGTAGCTCCTACAATGAGCAGTTCTTC.

This clonotype was counted many times. The genes are TRBV7-3 and TRBJ1-1, with no clear D. This CDR3 contains 14 residues. The germline V gene has CDR1 SGHTA and CDR2 FQGTGA. Trimming shortened V by 4 bases and J by 3 bases, and 12 bases separated the two germline ends. The CDR3 DNA reads TGTGCCAGCAGCTCCGGACGGGCCGACACTGAAGCTTTCTTT. Translating gives CASSSGRADTEAFF. Based on the CDR3 plus reference TRBV7-3 and TRBJ1-1, the full variable domain is GAGVSQTPSNKVTEKGKYVELRCDPISGHTALYWYRQSLGQGPEFLIYFQGTGAADDSGLPNDRFFAVRPEGSVSTLKIQRTERGDSAVYLCASSSGRADTEAFFGQGTRLTVV.

Many counts were recorded for this clonotype. The CDR3 region has the DNA TGTGCCACCAGCAGAGATAGGAGCTCGAACACTGAAGCTTTCTTT. Protein sequence: CATSRDRSSNTEAFF. This chain connects TRBV15 to TRBJ1-1; no definite D call. This CDR3 comprises 15 residues. The germline V and J ends were trimmed by 0 bases and 1 base, with 9 bases remaining between them. The germline V gene has CDR1 LNHNV and CDR2 YYDKDF (reference sequence).

This clonotype was seen ten or more times. This sequence joins TRBV19 and TRBJ1-2; 7 bases map to TRBD1. The CDR3 covers 16 residues. Germline CDR1 LNHDA, CDR2 SQIVND (reference sequence). V dropped 3 bases and J dropped 7; count of bases not matched to a gene: 14. CDR3 protein: CASSMGGRGRTTGYTF. CDR3 bases: TGTGCCAGTAGTATGGGCGGAAGGGGGCGGACGACTGGCTACACCTTC.

This clonotype is medium-sized in the sample. The rearrangement joins TRBV27 to TRBJ1-5; 7 bases map to TRBD1. CDR1 MNHEY and CDR2 SMNVEV come from the germline V gene (reference sequence). This CDR3 comprises 14 residues. The V and J ends lost 4 bases and 5 bases, in that order; junction bases with no gene match: 5. The CDR3 DNA sequence: TGTGCCAGCAGTTCCTGGGACAGCTATCAGCCCCAGCATTTT. It encodes CASSSWDSYQPQHF.

This clonotype was seen repeatedly, ten times or more. This sequence joins TRBV15 and TRBJ2-3; 10 bases agree with TRBD2. Germline V gene data show CDR1 as LNHNV and CDR2 as YYDKDF (reference sequence). V lost 4 bases, J lost 6 bases, and 7 bases stayed unmatched. This CDR3 region has 15 residues. CDR3 nucleotides: TGTGCCACCAGCAAAACCCTAGCGGGGGATGATACGCAGTATTTT. Its translation is CATSKTLAGDDTQYF.

This clonotype has just a few counts. The V call is TRBV9, the J call TRBJ2-5; D remains ambiguous. V lost 2 bases to trimming and J lost 1 base, with 9 bases between them. The CDR3 has 14 residues. Per germline, CDR1 SGDLS and CDR2 YYNGEE. Here the CDR3 reads CASSVQDFQETQYF. CDR3 in DNA: TGTGCCAGCAGCGTTCAGGATTTCCAAGAGACCCAGTACTTC.

Ten or more counts support this clonotype. J is TRBJ2-1 and V is TRBV10-2, with D perhaps TRBD1 or TRBD2 (5 bases each). The CDR3 covers 14 residues. Germline lookup yields CDR1 WSHSY and CDR2 SAAADI. The ends were cut back, 2 bases at V and 7 bases at J, with 12 bases in the middle. The CDR3 sequence is CASSERGRRNEQFF. DNA for the CDR3: TGCGCCAGCAGTGAGCGGGGACGGAGAAATGAGCAGTTCTTC.

This clonotype was seen many times. This rearrangement joins TRBV12-3 or TRBV12-4 to TRBJ1-2; D unclear. The ends were cut back, 1 base at V and 6 bases at J, with 15 bases in the middle. The CDR3 has 15 amino acids. Here the CDR3 reads CASSLDRGGSDGYTF. CDR3 bases: TGTGCCAGCAGTTTAGATCGGGGAGGTTCGGATGGCTACACCTTC.

This clonotype showed up just a few times. The chain carries TRBV5-1 and TRBJ2-1, with 8 nucleotides matching TRBD2. Germline CDR1 reads SGHRS; CDR2 reads YFSETQ. V lost 1 base, J lost 3 bases, and 12 bases stayed unmatched. CDR3 length: 18 residues. The CDR3 DNA is TGCGCCAGCAGCTTGAAAGCGGAACTAGCGGATATCTACAATGAGCAGTTCTTC. Protein product: CASSLKAELADIYNEQFF.

The rearrangement uses TRBV27 and TRBJ2-5; 7 nucleotides agree with TRBD1. This CDR3 is 15 amino acids long. Looked up from germline, CDR1 is MNHEY and CDR2 is SMNVEV (reference sequence). V was pared by 5 bases and J by 5 bases, with 11 bases of the junction left unmatched. CDR3 loop: CASSPRGQARETQYF. CDR3 bases: TGTGCCAGCAGTCCCCGAGGACAGGCGAGGGAGACCCAGTACTTC.

This clonotype was observed at least ten times. The chain couples TRBV11-3 to TRBJ2-2; perhaps TRBD1 as D (5 bases). The V end lost 5 bases, the J end lost 0 bases, and 10 bases lay between the germline ends. The CDR3 has 15 amino acids. Germline CDR1 reads SGHNT; CDR2 reads YENEEA. The CDR3 loop reads CASSGATANTGELFF. CDR3 nucleotide sequence: TGTGCCAGCAGCGGGGCCACAGCGAACACCGGGGAGCTGTTTTTT.

This clonotype showed up many times. The chain has TRBV7-9 and TRBJ1-6, with D maybe TRBD1 (5 bases). Trimming removed 0 bases at V and 1 base at J, with 13 bases between. Germline V lookup: CDR1 SEHNR, CDR2 FQNEAQ (reference sequence). The CDR3 is 18 amino acids. The CDR3 region is CASSLARQGGSYNSPLHF. In nucleotides, the CDR3 is TGTGCCAGCAGCTTAGCCCGCCAGGGAGGATCCTATAATTCACCCCTCCACTTT. Combining the CDR3 with reference TRBV7-9 and TRBJ1-6 gives the whole variable domain DTGVSQNPRHKITKRGQNVTFRCDPISEHNRLYWYRQTLGQGPEFLTYFQNEAQLEKSRLLSDRFSAERPKGSFSTLEIQRTEQGDSAMYLCASSLARQGGSYNSPLHFGNGTRLTVT.

This clonotype was seen many times. The chain recombines TRBV20-1 with TRBJ2-3; 9 bases are a match to TRBD1. This CDR3 has 14 amino acids. After removal of 5 bases from V and 4 bases from J, the junction contained 7 bases not matched to a gene. CDR1 and CDR2 from the germline V gene are DFQATT and SNEGSKA (reference sequence). CDR3 amino acids: CSAPRTGEADTQYF. The CDR3 coding sequence is TGCAGTGCTCCTCGGACAGGGGAGGCAGATACGCAGTATTTT.

This clonotype was seen at least ten times. V is TRBV27 and J is TRBJ2-5; perhaps D is TRBD1 or TRBD2 (5 bases each). CDR1 is MNHEY, CDR2 SMNVEV, per germline (reference sequence). The CDR3 length is 17 residues. Trimming took off 6 bases at V and 3 bases at J, with 23 bases between the two ends. CDR3 sequence reads: CASSPLGRRLLEETQYF. CDR3 coding DNA: TGTGCCAGCAGCCCATTGGGACGCAGGCTCTTAGAAGAGACCCAGTACTTC.

This chain uses TRBV4-1 with TRBJ1-6, with TRBD1 as a possible D gene (6 bases). Germline-derived CDR1 and CDR2 are MGHRA and YSYEKL. The V gene lost 4 bases and the J gene lost 0 bases, with 13 bases spanning the gap. The CDR3 sequence is 17 residues long. CDR3 loop: CASSPTGTSSYNSPLHF. CDR3 bases: TGCGCCAGCAGCCCGACAGGTACAAGCTCCTATAATTCACCCCTCCACTTT.

This clonotype was counted at least ten times. The chain recombines TRBV6-1 with TRBJ2-3; weak D call: TRBD2 (5 bases). Trimming left V 6 bases short and J 3 bases short, with 10 bases between. The germline gives CDR1 MNHNS, CDR2 SASEGT. CDR3 length: 13 residues. The CDR3 loop reads CASRERGTDTQYF. Here the CDR3 DNA reads TGTGCCAGCAGAGAACGGGGAACAGATACGCAGTATTTT.

This clonotype was observed a few times. The J gene is TRBJ1-5, the V gene TRBV10-1; D is unresolved. The CDR3 runs 12 residues. Germline loops: CDR1 WNHNN, CDR2 SYGVQD (reference sequence). V gave up 3 bases and J gave up 1 base, with 1 base separating them. CDR3 DNA sequence: TGCGCCAGCAGTGACAGCAATCAGCCCCAGCATTTT. Protein sequence: CASSDSNQPQHF.

In this sample, this clonotype is medium-sized (0.01 to 0.1%). V is TRBV12-3 or TRBV12-4 and J is TRBJ2-3; D is ambiguous. V lost 5 bases and J lost 2, with 8 bases in between. CDR3 size: 13 residues. The CDR3: CASSRLNTDTQYF. Written as DNA, the CDR3 is TGTGCCAGCAGTCGCTTAAACACAGATACGCAGTATTTT.

This clonotype was detected many times. DNA of the CDR3: TGTGCCAGTAGTATCCGTATGATCACTGAAGCTTTCTTT. Translating gives CASSIRMITEAFF. The chain uses TRBV19 and TRBJ1-1; no clear D. Per the germline V gene, CDR1 is LNHDA and CDR2 is SQIVND (reference sequence). The CDR3 covers 13 residues. Between the trimmed V and J ends, which lost 3 bases and 4 bases, there was a span of 9 bases.

Many counts were recorded for this clonotype. The rearrangement joins TRBV6-2 or TRBV6-3 to TRBJ2-7, with a possible D match to TRBD1 (7 bases). The CDR3 runs to 20 residues. The germline V gene has CDR1 MNHEY and CDR2 SVGEGT. V lost 0 bases and J 3 bases, leaving 27 bases between the germline ends. CDR3 sequence: CASSYSPGRTGPRDLYEQYF. The DNA for the CDR3 is TGTGCCAGCAGTTACTCTCCGGGTAGGACAGGACCGCGGGACCTCTACGAGCAGTACTTC.

This clonotype turned up a few times. The chain joins TRBV7-9 to TRBJ1-2; D not resolved. V was clipped by 3 bases and J by 1 base, with 9 bases between them. The germline V gene has CDR1 SEHNR and CDR2 FQNEAQ (reference sequence). This CDR3 region has 14 residues. The CDR3 sequence is CASSFFQVNYGYTF. The CDR3 DNA reads as TGTGCCAGCAGCTTCTTCCAGGTTAACTATGGCTACACCTTC. The full variable domain, its missing parts supplied by reference TRBV7-9 and TRBJ1-2, is DTGVSQNPRHKITKRGQNVTFRCDPISEHNRLYWYRQTLGQGPEFLTYFQNEAQLEKSRLLSDRFSAERPKGSFSTLEIQRTEQGDSAMYLCASSFFQVNYGYTFGSGTRLTVV.

This clonotype has a count of ten or more. The rearrangement joins TRBV7-9 to TRBJ2-2; D is uncertain. The ends were cut back, 8 bases at V and 0 bases at J, with 10 bases in the middle. In germline, CDR1 is SEHNR, CDR2 FQNEAQ (reference sequence). CDR3 length: 14 amino acids. The CDR3 DNA sequence: TGTGCCAGCGCAGACACCCCGAACACCGGGGAGCTGTTTTTT. Translated, it gives CASADTPNTGELFF.

J is TRBJ2-3 and V is TRBV15; D is perhaps TRBD2 (5 bases). The CDR3 runs to 16 residues. V was trimmed by 0 bases and J by 2 bases, leaving 12 bases between them. Germline CDR1 reads LNHNV; CDR2 reads YYDKDF (reference sequence). CDR3 coding DNA: TGTGCCACCAGCAGAGATCCCCCGACTACCACAGATACGCAGTATTTT. Its translation is CATSRDPPTTTDTQYF.